The 17 T cell receptor beta chains listed next were all sequenced from one sample in a study of blood T cells in healthy people across ages. The second PCR ran about 6 to 12 cycles with a sample-barcoded 5' primer and J-beta primers. TCRdb recomputed calls from the 5' RACE reads with MiXCR, one row per CDR3 protein. The sample carries 1.5 million to 2 million distinct CDR3 sequences, roughly 32% recorded once. The specimen was blood. The source of these receptors is a woman in her thirties in good health.

CDR3: CASRTDREANYGYTF. In nucleotides, the CDR3 is TGTGCCAGCAGGACGGACAGGGAAGCTAACTATGGCTACACCTTC. The chain combines TRBV27 with TRBJ1-2; 8 nucleotides line up with TRBD1. There are 15 residues in the CDR3. V lost 6 bases, J lost 0 bases, and 6 bases stayed unmatched. The germline V gene encodes CDR1 MNHEY and CDR2 SMNVEV (reference sequence).

The genes are TRBV5-1 and TRBJ1-2; D is perhaps TRBD1 (5 bases). CDR1 and CDR2 from the germline V gene are SGHRS and YFSETQ. CDR3 length: 15 residues. V dropped 4 bases and J dropped 4 bases, with 17 bases sitting between them. CDR3 sequence: CASSPRQGLCYGYTF. The DNA of the CDR3 is TGCGCCAGCAGCCCCCGGCAGGGCCTCTGCTATGGCTACACCTTC.

The chain combines TRBV21-1 with TRBJ2-1; the D call in the table, TRBD2, was not verified against the DNA. TRBV21-1 has pseudogene status. The CDR3 spans 17 residues. For the CDR3, the DNA is TGTGCCAGCAGCAATGAGTCGGTAGCCCGGTTCTACAATGAGCAGTTCTTC. This translates into CASSNESVARFYNEQFF.

The genes are TRBV20-1 and TRBJ2-7; no definite D call. There are 12 residues in the CDR3. Germline V gene sequence: CDR1 DFQATT, CDR2 SNEGSKA (reference sequence). The ends were cut back, 5 bases at V and 3 bases at J, with 11 bases in the middle. The CDR3 loop reads CSAPSSRYEQYF. Written as DNA, the CDR3 is TGCAGTGCTCCCTCGTCCCGCTACGAGCAGTACTTC.

This chain links TRBV10-2 with TRBJ2-1, with D uncertain. CDR3 length: 13 amino acids. CDR1 is WSHSY, CDR2 SAAADI, per germline. V lost 8 bases and J 9 bases, leaving 17 bases between the germline ends. The CDR3 DNA reads TGCGCCAGCTCCTTCCCCCCAGTGCTTGAGCAGTTCTTC. The encoded protein is CASSFPPVLEQFF.

The rearrangement joins TRBV5-1 to TRBJ1-1; possible D gene TRBD1, 5 bases. This CDR3 contains 14 residues. The germline V and J ends were trimmed by 0 bases and 5 bases, with 11 bases remaining between them. Germline CDR1 reads SGHRS; CDR2 reads YFSETQ. CDR3 coding DNA: TGCGCCAGCAGCTTGGACGGGACGGGGACTGAAGCTTTCTTT. Its protein product is CASSLDGTGTEAFF.

This clonotype was found a few times. This chain uses TRBV20-1 with TRBJ2-7; 8 bases align to TRBD2. The V segment lost 3 bases and the J segment 5 bases; nucleotides outside the gene matches: 6. The CDR3 covers 13 residues. Germline CDR1 and CDR2: DFQATT and SNEGSKA (reference sequence). DNA for the CDR3: TGCAGTGCTAGTCTCGGGAGGGCCCACGAGCAGTACTTC. Translation: CSASLGRAHEQYF.

This clonotype was seen a handful of times. CDR3 sequence (DNA): TGTGCCAGCATGTCGACTAGCGGGACGGGGGGCCTTTACGAGCAGTACTTC. It encodes CASMSTSGTGGLYEQYF. V usage is TRBV2 and J usage is TRBJ2-7; 11 nucleotides agree with TRBD2. CDR1 and CDR2 (germline): SNHLY, FYNNEI. The CDR3 runs 17 residues. V lost 7 bases, J lost 4 bases, and 15 bases stayed unmatched.

The gene calls are TRBV7-9 and TRBJ1-2, with D maybe TRBD1 (6 bases). CDR3 length: 14 residues. Trimming took 8 bases from V and 2 from J, leaving 15 bases between them. Per germline, CDR1 SEHNR and CDR2 FQNEAQ (reference sequence). In nucleotides, the CDR3 is TGTGCCAGCCTACCCGTTGGGGGCAACTATGGCTACACCTTC. Translated, it gives CASLPVGGNYGYTF.

V is TRBV3-1 and J is TRBJ2-7; 8 bases align to TRBD2. The CDR3 is 13 amino acids. V lost 7 bases and J lost 2; bases outside the gene matches: 4. Per germline, CDR1 LGHDT and CDR2 YNNKEL (reference sequence). CDR3 region: CASTERGTYEQYF. CDR3 DNA sequence: TGTGCCAGCACCGAGCGGGGGACCTACGAGCAGTACTTC.

J is TRBJ1-5 and V is TRBV3-1; D possibly corresponds to TRBD1 (6 bases). The CDR3 loop spans 14 amino acids. The V end was cut by 4 bases, the J end by 3 bases, with 10 bases between. Germline V lookup: CDR1 LGHDT, CDR2 YNNKEL (reference sequence). The CDR3 region is CASSRRGDNQPQHF. In DNA form, the CDR3 reads TGTGCCAGCAGCCGTAGGGGGGACAATCAGCCCCAGCATTTT.

The chain links TRBV6-5 to TRBJ2-6, with D perhaps TRBD1 (5 bases). The CDR3 covers 14 residues. V dropped 10 bases and J dropped 0 bases, with 10 bases sitting between them. CDR1 MNHEY and CDR2 SVGAGI come from the germline V gene. The CDR3 loop is CATRASSGANVLTF. Written as DNA, the CDR3 is TGTGCCACCAGGGCAAGCTCTGGGGCCAACGTCCTGACTTTC.

The CDR3 DNA is TGCGCCAGCAGCTTGCAACAAGGAGGCTGGGACACTGAAGCTTTCTTT. Protein: CASSLQQGGWDTEAFF. The genes are TRBV5-1 and TRBJ1-1; D remains ambiguous. CDR1 SGHRS and CDR2 YFSETQ come from the germline V gene. V was shortened by 1 base and J by 3 bases, with 16 bases between the two germline ends. The CDR3 loop spans 16 amino acids.

The V and J genes are TRBV14 and TRBJ2-2; D is unresolved. Trimming left V 6 bases short and J 0 bases short, with 11 bases between. CDR1 SGHDN and CDR2 FVKESK come from the germline V gene. CDR3 length: 15 residues. CDR3 sequence: CASSPGPPNTGELFF. CDR3 nucleotide sequence: TGTGCCAGCAGTCCCGGGCCGCCGAACACCGGGGAGCTGTTTTTT.

Concerning this clonotype: This may arise from a read error, as a much more abundant clone is one base away. The V and J genes are TRBV10-3 and TRBJ2-7; D unresolved. This CDR3 is built from 13 residues. Germline values: CDR1 ENHRY, CDR2 SYGVKD. The DNA of the CDR3 is TGTGCCATCAGTGAGGGGCGCGGCTACGAGCTGTACTTC. This encodes CAISEGRGYELYF.

Concerning this clonotype: A read error may account for a junction end that differs from germline. This chain links TRBV4-2 with TRBJ2-2; D gene unclear. From germline, CDR1 is LGHNA and CDR2 YNFKEQ. The CDR3 covers 12 residues. The CDR3 sequence is CAGSSSTGELFF. CDR3 DNA sequence: TGTGCCGGCAGCAGCAGCACCGGGGAGCTGTTTTTT.

This clonotype was counted at least ten times. This chain connects TRBV7-8 to TRBJ2-7, with a tentative D call TRBD2 (5 bases). V shed 5 bases and J shed 0 bases, with 11 bases lying between them. Germline V gene lookup returns CDR1 SGHVS and CDR2 FQNEAQ. CDR3 length equals 14 residues. CDR3 in amino acids: CASSPWTGSYEQYF. For the CDR3, the DNA is TGTGCCAGCAGCCCCTGGACTGGCTCCTACGAGCAGTACTTC.